This T cell receptor beta chain was obtained from a study of blood T cell repertoires in COVID-19. Study overall: Nucleic acid was either cDNA or gDNA, and it came from T cells, B-cell-depleted T cells, or PBMCs.

In the original workflow: Nucleated cell counts were estimated from reference gene primer amplification. The method was immunoSEQ multiplex PCR; TCRdb's version includes in-frame clones alone and lacks a portion of them. V and J calls and clone size follow that table, whereas D and trimming were derived from the DNA. Counted here are approximately 30,000 clones, nearly 85% occurring once; the ten biggest clones make up roughly 15%. CDR3 size: 14 residues. Germline V gene data show CDR1 as SGDLS and CDR2 as YYNGEE. Trimming cost V 4 bases and J 5 bases; bases outside gene matches: 6. V and J are TRBV9 and TRBJ2-5, with TRBD1 identical over 9 bases. The sequence came from a man aged 70-80 years with active COVID-19. The sample consisted of peripheral blood. The CDR3, as DNA: TGTGCCAGCAGCACCGGGACAGGGTACGAGACCCAGTACTTC. This translates into CASSTGTGYETQYF.